The 20 T cell receptor beta chains reported below all come from one sample, sequenced in a study of beta chain features in type 1 diabetes. These TCRs' antigens remain unknown. Study outcomes and limitations: Moderate yet significant TCRB CDR3 shortening was seen in Type 1 diabetes patients in all four CD4+ subsets.

What was sequenced were expressed TCRB transcripts, since all of the isolated RNA had been reverse transcribed. Method: immunoSEQ multiplex PCR; TCRdb's copy keeps in-frame clones and lacks some. The sample has 93,000 or so clones, about 26% seen once. Sequencing used central memory CD4+ T cells from blood. The receptors here all came from a woman in her late teens or twenties with type 1 diabetes.

J is TRBJ1-1 and V is TRBV5-1; 10 nucleotides align to TRBD1. The CDR3 totals 14 residues. The trim removed 4 bases at V and 1 base at J, leaving 1 base unmatched. Germline CDR1 is SGHRS and CDR2 is YFSETQ. The CDR3 coding sequence is TGCGCCAGCAGCAGGGACAGGGGGAACACTGAAGCTTTCTTT. Encoded protein: CASSRDRGNTEAFF.

The V call is TRBV6-6, the J call TRBJ2-2; TRBD2 matches 14 bases. The CDR3 runs to 15 residues. After removal of 4 bases from V and 6 bases from J, the junction contained 1 base not matched to a gene. Germline V gene lookup returns CDR1 MNHNY and CDR2 SVGAGI (reference sequence). CDR3 DNA sequence: TGTGCCAGCAGTTTGGGACTAGCGGGAGCCGGGGAGCTGTTTTTT. Protein sequence: CASSLGLAGAGELFF.

There are a few counts of this clone. The chain uses TRBV7-2 and TRBJ2-1, with TRBD2 matching over 12 bases. J lost 9 bases, V lost 3 bases, and 9 bases had no gene match. CDR1 and CDR2 from the germline V gene are SGHTA and FQGNSA. This CDR3 is 16 amino acids long. CDR3 sequence: CASSFQETSGSSEQFF. CDR3 sequence (DNA): TGTGCCAGCAGCTTCCAGGAGACTAGCGGGAGCTCTGAGCAGTTCTTC.

There are a few counts of this clone. V is TRBV2 and J is TRBJ1-5, with a tentative D call TRBD1 (6 bases). Germline V gene lookup returns CDR1 SNHLY and CDR2 FYNNEI. This CDR3 comprises 15 residues. V lost 4 bases and J lost 3, with 13 bases in between. The CDR3 nucleotides read TGTGCCAGCAGTGCACAGGGCCCCCTCAATCAGCCCCAGCATTTT. It codes for CASSAQGPLNQPQHF.

The V gene is TRBV7-6, the J gene TRBJ1-5; D possibly corresponds to TRBD1 (5 bases). The V end was cut by 2 bases, the J end by 6 bases, with 8 bases between. CDR1 and CDR2 from the germline V gene are SGHVS and FNYEAQ. This CDR3 contains 13 residues. The CDR3 protein is CASSLSQGQPQHF. In DNA, the CDR3 is TGTGCCAGCAGCTTATCGCAGGGTCAGCCCCAGCATTTT.

This clone has only a few counts. Different DNA sequences within this sample yield the same CDR3. The chain employs TRBV5-6 and TRBJ2-4; 7 nucleotides match TRBD2. Germline V gene sequence: CDR1 SGHDT, CDR2 YYEEEE. The trim removed 0 bases at V and 4 bases at J, leaving 1 base unmatched. The CDR3 loop spans 14 amino acids. The CDR3 protein is CASSLGLAKNIQYF. As DNA, the CDR3 is TGTGCCAGCAGCTTGGGACTAGCAAAAAACATTCAGTACTTC.

This clone was observed a handful of times. The J gene is TRBJ2-3, the V gene TRBV11-2; D remains ambiguous. The germline gives CDR1 SGHAT, CDR2 FQNNGV. CDR3 size: 11 residues. Trimming left V 3 bases short and J 6 bases short, with 4 bases between. The CDR3 nucleotides are TGTGCCAGCAGCTTTTCGGATACGCAGTATTTT. Its translation: CASSFSDTQYF.

V gene TRBV20-1 combines with J gene TRBJ1-1; no reliable D call. V was shortened by 0 bases and J by 8 bases, with 7 bases between the two germline ends. Germline-derived CDR1 and CDR2 are DFQATT and SNEGSKA (reference sequence). This CDR3 contains 11 residues. The CDR3 nucleotides read TGCAGTGCTAGAGATCGCAGGGAAGCTTTCTTT. It encodes CSARDRREAFF.

The sample holds a few counts of this clone. The chain carries TRBV6-1 and TRBJ2-3, with TRBD2 identical over 9 bases. Trimming removed 8 bases from V and 6 bases from J; junction bases left unmatched: 6. The CDR3 runs to 13 residues. The germline gives CDR1 MNHNS, CDR2 SASEGT. CDR3 region: CASVAGGTDTQYF. The CDR3 coding sequence is TGTGCCAGCGTCGCGGGAGGGACGGATACGCAGTATTTT.

The chain carries TRBV9 and TRBJ2-5; 8 bases are shared with TRBD2. In germline, CDR1 is SGDLS, CDR2 YYNGEE. J was trimmed by 0 bases and V by 4 bases; bases with no gene match: 8. This CDR3 has 16 amino acids. Written as DNA, the CDR3 is TGTGCCAGCAGCTGGGGGGCTAGCGGGTACCAAGAGACCCAGTACTTC. Amino acid sequence: CASSWGASGYQETQYF. Complete variable domain (other parts from reference TRBV9 and TRBJ2-5): DSGVTQTPKHLITATGQRVTLRCSPRSGDLSVYWYQQSLDQGLQFLIQYYNGEERAKGNILERFSAQQFPDLHSELNLSSLELGDSALYFCASSWGASGYQETQYFGPGTRLLVL.

The J gene is TRBJ1-4, the V gene TRBV18; 11 nucleotides agree with TRBD1. CDR3 length: 16 amino acids. Trimming cost V 6 bases and J 7 bases; bases outside gene matches: 10. Germline V gene data show CDR1 as KGHSH and CDR2 as LQKENI. The CDR3 loop reads CASSPGQGARGEKLFF. Here the CDR3 DNA reads TGTGCCAGCTCCCCAGGACAGGGGGCAAGAGGTGAAAAACTGTTTTTT.

As for this clone: The identical CDR3 is also encoded by other nucleotide sequences in the sample. The chain couples TRBV28 to TRBJ1-5, with 8 bases aligning to TRBD1. Germline lookup yields CDR1 MDHEN and CDR2 SYDVKM. The V segment lost 4 bases and the J segment 2 bases; nucleotides outside the gene matches: 4. The CDR3 consists of 15 residues. The CDR3 sequence is CASSSGQGGNQPQHF. Here the CDR3 DNA reads TGTGCCAGCAGTTCAGGACAGGGCGGCAATCAGCCCCAGCATTTT.

V usage is TRBV2 and J usage is TRBJ1-5; perhaps TRBD1 as D (5 bases). The V end lost 6 bases, the J end lost 7 bases, and 13 bases lay between the germline ends. The V gene's germline CDR1 is SNHLY and CDR2 FYNNEI. The length of the CDR3 is 13 residues. The CDR3: CASSPTGKQPQHF. DNA of the CDR3: TGTGCCAGCAGCCCAACAGGTAAACAGCCCCAGCATTTT.

This clone was counted a few times. The rearrangement links TRBV5-1 to TRBJ2-7, with a possible D match to TRBD1 (6 bases). The germline V and J ends were trimmed by 0 bases and 0 bases, with 10 bases remaining between them. The CDR3 is made up of 15 amino acids. Germline V gene lookup returns CDR1 SGHRS and CDR2 YFSETQ. The CDR3 coding sequence is TGCGCCAGCAGCTTGGAACAGGGAATCTCCTACGAGCAGTACTTC. Its translation: CASSLEQGISYEQYF.

J is TRBJ2-3 and V is TRBV5-1; 8 nucleotides agree with TRBD1. CDR3 length: 19 residues. The germline CDR1 and CDR2 sequences are SGHRS and YFSETQ. V shed 0 bases and J 0 bases; nucleotides not matched to a gene: 12. CDR3 DNA sequence: TGCGCCAGCAGCTTGGCCCTGGCAGGGGGCTCCTCTAGCACAGATACGCAGTATTTT. Amino acids: CASSLALAGGSSSTDTQYF.

This clone was picked up a small number of times. The V gene is TRBV13, the J gene TRBJ1-1, with a possible D match to TRBD1 (6 bases). This CDR3 contains 16 residues. V lost 8 bases and J lost 0, with 19 bases in between. Germline assignment: CDR1 PRHDT and CDR2 FYEKMQ (reference sequence). CDR3 residues: CASSRTASNMNTEAFF. The CDR3 DNA follows: TGTGCCAGCTCGAGGACAGCTTCTAATATGAACACTGAAGCTTTCTTT.

In this sample, this clone turned up a few times. The chain recombines TRBV5-1 with TRBJ2-1, with TRBD1 matching over 8 bases. The trim removed 2 bases at V and 3 bases at J, leaving 4 bases unmatched. Germline V gives CDR1 SGHRS, CDR2 YFSETQ. The CDR3 runs 15 residues. The DNA for the CDR3 is TGCGCCAGCAGCTTTAACACAGGGGGCTACAATGAGCAGTTCTTC. This gives the protein CASSFNTGGYNEQFF.

This clone appeared a few times. The chain recombines TRBV19 with TRBJ2-1; the match to TRBD2 covers 11 bases. This CDR3 spans 16 amino acids. The V gene's germline CDR1 is LNHDA and CDR2 SQIVND (reference sequence). The ends lost 2 bases at V and 10 bases at J; junction bases unmatched: 10. CDR3 sequence: CASSIPLAGGPREQFF. The CDR3 coding sequence is TGTGCCAGTAGTATACCTTTAGCGGGAGGGCCGCGGGAGCAGTTCTTC. Full variable domain (missing parts from reference TRBV19 and TRBJ2-1): DGGITQSPKYLFRKEGQNVTLSCEQNLNHDAMYWYRQDPGQGLRLIYYSQIVNDFQKGDIAEGYSVSREKKESFPLTVTSAQKNPTAFYLCASSIPLAGGPREQFFGPGTRLTVL.

This clone was counted only a few times. The V call is TRBV5-1, the J call TRBJ2-7; a possible D gene is TRBD2 (5 bases). Trimming removed 4 bases at V and 5 bases at J, with 13 bases between. Per the germline V gene, CDR1 is SGHRS and CDR2 is YFSETQ. The CDR3 length is 13 residues. CDR3 sequence (DNA): TGCGCCAGCAGCCGTTTCCCCGGGGACGAGCAGTACTTC. This translates into CASSRFPGDEQYF.

The chain links TRBV6-5 to TRBJ2-1; 12 positions match TRBD2. This CDR3 is built from 14 residues. The germline V gene has CDR1 MNHEY and CDR2 SVGAGI. V shed 2 bases and J 12 bases; nucleotides not matched to a gene: 5. DNA for the CDR3: TGTGCCAGCAGTTACGAGGCTAGCGGGAGGGTGCAGTTCTTC. It is translated as CASSYEASGRVQFF.